This T cell receptor (beta chain) derives from a study of CD8 T cells in ankylosing spondylitis. Notes on the study in general: Clones linked to disease were reported to show significant enrichment in matched ankylosing spondylitis synovial fluid. Disease-linked clones displayed a CD8+ phenotype and appeared relatively rarely in peripheral blood.

Molecular-barcoded quantitative 5'-RACE produced these TCR beta libraries. Using its own MiXCR run on the 5' RACE reads, TCRdb lists one record per CDR3 protein. Of 25,000 to 35,000 distinct CDR3 sequences in the sample, under 40% were seen once. This clonotype was seen a few times. The antigen is not known. Germline-derived CDR1 and CDR2 are SGDLS and YYNGEE. V trimming: 2 bases; J trimming: 4 bases; junction bases outside the gene matches: 6. This CDR3 is 15 amino acids long. V gene TRBV9 combines with J gene TRBJ2-3, with 8 bases that match TRBD2. The specimen was synovial fluid, either unsorted or a sorted T cell fraction (not recorded which). This sequence was found in a male donor with ankylosing spondylitis. CDR3 sequence reads: CASSVFGTSADTQYF. The CDR3, as DNA: TGTGCCAGCAGCGTCTTCGGGACTAGTGCAGATACGCAGTATTTT.